This T cell receptor beta chain came from a study of shared clonotypes between healthy human individuals. Looking at the study overall: The study enrolled a couple of women and a few men aged 18 to 49.

Looked up from germline, CDR1 is SGHRS and CDR2 is YFSETQ. The V end was cut by 0 bases, the J end by 8 bases, with 21 bases between. This CDR3 has 17 amino acids. Assay used: immunoSEQ multiplex PCR; TCRdb lists only in-frame clones, some missing. The sample gives millions of clones, more than 80% of which show up once; 0.11% to 0.15% is in the top ten. All donors were Caucasian adults living in Nashville, Tennessee. The authors divided CD4+ cells into CD45RA+ naive and CD45RA-negative memory subsets. The origin of this receptor is a man aged 18 to 30 in good health. The sample comprised naive CD4+ T cells sorted from blood. Subset here: CD45RA+ positively selected. The rearrangement joins TRBV5-1 to TRBJ2-1; D might be TRBD2 (6 bases). CDR3 sequence reads: CASSLGAATKRVDEQFF. The CDR3 bases are TGCGCCAGCAGCTTGGGGGCGGCTACTAAGCGGGTCGATGAGCAGTTCTTC.